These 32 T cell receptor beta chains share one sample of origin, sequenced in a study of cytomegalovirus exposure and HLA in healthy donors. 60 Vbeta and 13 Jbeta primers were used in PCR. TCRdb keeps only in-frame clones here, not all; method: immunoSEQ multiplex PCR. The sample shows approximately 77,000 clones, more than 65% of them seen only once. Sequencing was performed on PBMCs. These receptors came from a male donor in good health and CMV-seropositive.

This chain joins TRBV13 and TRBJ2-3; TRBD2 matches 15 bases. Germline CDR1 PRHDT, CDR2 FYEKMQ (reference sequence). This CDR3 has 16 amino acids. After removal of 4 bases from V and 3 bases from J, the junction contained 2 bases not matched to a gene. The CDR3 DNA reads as TGTGCCAGCAGCTGGGGACTAGCGGGAGGAACAGATACGCAGTATTTT. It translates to CASSWGLAGGTDTQYF.

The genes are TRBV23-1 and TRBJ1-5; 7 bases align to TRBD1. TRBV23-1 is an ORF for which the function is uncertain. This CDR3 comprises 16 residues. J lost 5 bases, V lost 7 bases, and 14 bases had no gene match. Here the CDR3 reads CASTEPGTVSYQPQHF. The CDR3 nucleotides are TGCGCCAGCACCGAACCCGGGACAGTAAGTTATCAGCCCCAGCATTTT.

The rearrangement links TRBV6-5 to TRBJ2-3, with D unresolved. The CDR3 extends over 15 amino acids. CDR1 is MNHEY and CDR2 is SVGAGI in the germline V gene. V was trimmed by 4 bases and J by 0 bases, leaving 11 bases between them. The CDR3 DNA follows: TGTGCCAGCAGTTCCGTAATCAGGAGCACAGATACGCAGTATTTT. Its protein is CASSSVIRSTDTQYF.

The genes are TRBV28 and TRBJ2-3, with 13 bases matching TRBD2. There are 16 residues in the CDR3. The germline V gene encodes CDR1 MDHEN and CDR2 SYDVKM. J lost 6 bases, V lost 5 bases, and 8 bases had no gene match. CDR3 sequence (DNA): TGTGCCAGCAGTCCCTTACTAGCGGGGGGGCGCGATACGCAGTATTTT. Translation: CASSPLLAGGRDTQYF.

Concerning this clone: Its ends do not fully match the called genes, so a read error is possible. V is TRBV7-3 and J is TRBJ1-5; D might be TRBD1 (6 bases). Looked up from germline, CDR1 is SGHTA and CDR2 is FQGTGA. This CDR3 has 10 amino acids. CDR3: CASSSRTDSF. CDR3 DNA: TGTGCCAGCAGCTCCAGGACAGATTCCTTT.

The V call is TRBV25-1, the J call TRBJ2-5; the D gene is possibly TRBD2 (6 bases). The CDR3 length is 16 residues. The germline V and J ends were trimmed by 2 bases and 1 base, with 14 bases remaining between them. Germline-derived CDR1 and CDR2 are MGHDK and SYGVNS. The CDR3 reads CASSEGGYGGQETQYF. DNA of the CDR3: TGTGCCAGCAGTGAAGGGGGGTACGGCGGCCAAGAGACCCAGTACTTC.

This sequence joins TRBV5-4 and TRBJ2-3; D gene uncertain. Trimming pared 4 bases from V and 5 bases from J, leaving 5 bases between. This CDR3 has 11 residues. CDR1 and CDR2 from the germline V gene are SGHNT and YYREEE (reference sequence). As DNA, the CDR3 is TGTGCCAGCAGCATCGGAGATACGCAGTATTTT. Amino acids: CASSIGDTQYF.

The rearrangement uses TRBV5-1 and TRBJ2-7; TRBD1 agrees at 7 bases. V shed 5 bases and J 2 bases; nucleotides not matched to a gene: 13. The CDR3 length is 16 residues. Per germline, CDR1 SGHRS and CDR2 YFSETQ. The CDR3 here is CASRFDRERLAYEQYF. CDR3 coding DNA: TGCGCCAGCAGATTTGACAGGGAAAGGCTAGCCTACGAGCAGTACTTC.

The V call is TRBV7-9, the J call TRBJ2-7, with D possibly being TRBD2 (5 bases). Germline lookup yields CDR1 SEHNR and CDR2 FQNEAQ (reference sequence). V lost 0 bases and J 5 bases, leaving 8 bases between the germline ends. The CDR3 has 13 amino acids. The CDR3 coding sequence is TGTGCCAGCAGCTTAGCTCGAGCGGACGAGCAGTACTTC. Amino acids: CASSLARADEQYF.

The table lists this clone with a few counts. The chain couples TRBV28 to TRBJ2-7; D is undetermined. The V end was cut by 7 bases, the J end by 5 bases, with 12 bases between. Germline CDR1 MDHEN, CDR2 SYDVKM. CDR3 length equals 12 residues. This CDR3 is CASMAGVNEQYF. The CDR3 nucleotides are TGTGCCAGCATGGCAGGCGTGAACGAGCAGTACTTC.

CDR3 residues: CASRLRQGVDSPLHF. The CDR3, as DNA: TGTGCCAGTAGGCTGAGACAGGGGGTCGACTCACCCCTCCACTTT. V gene TRBV19 combines with J gene TRBJ1-6, with TRBD1 matching 9 bases. V lost 6 bases to trimming and J lost 10 bases; unmatched junction nucleotides: 10. CDR1 and CDR2 from the germline V gene are LNHDA and SQIVND (reference sequence). The length of the CDR3 is 15 residues.

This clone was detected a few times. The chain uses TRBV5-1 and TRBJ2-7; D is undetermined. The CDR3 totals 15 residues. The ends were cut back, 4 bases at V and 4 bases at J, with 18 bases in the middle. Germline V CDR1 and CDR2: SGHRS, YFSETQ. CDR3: CASSNPAVGVYEQYF. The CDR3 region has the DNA TGCGCCAGCAGCAACCCGGCGGTCGGAGTTTACGAGCAGTACTTC.

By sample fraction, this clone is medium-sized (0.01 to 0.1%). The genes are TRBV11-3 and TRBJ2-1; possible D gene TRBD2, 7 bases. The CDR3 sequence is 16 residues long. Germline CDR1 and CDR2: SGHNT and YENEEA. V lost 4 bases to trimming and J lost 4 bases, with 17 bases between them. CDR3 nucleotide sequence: TGTGCCAGCAGCTCGGGGGTGGGGGGGCTATACAATGAGCAGTTCTTC. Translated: CASSSGVGGLYNEQFF.

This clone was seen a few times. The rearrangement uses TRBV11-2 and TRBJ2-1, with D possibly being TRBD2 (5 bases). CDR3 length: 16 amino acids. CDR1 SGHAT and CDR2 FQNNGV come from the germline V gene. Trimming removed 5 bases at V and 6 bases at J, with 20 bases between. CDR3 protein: CASSPASGRGFNEQFF. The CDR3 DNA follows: TGTGCCAGCAGCCCCGCGAGCGGTCGAGGGTTCAATGAGCAGTTCTTC.

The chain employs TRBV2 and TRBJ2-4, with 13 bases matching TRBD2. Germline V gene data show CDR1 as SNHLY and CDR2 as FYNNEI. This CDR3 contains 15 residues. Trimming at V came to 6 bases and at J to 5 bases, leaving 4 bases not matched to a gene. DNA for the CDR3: TGTGCCAGCAGGGGCGGGACTAGCGGGGAAAACATTCAGTACTTC. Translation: CASRGGTSGENIQYF.

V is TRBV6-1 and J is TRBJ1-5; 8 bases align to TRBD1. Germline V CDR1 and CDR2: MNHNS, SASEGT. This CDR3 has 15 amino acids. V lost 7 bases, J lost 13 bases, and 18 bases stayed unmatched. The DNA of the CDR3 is TGTGCCAGCAACCAGCTTACAGGGGGGATTGACCGACAGCATTTT. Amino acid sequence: CASNQLTGGIDRQHF.

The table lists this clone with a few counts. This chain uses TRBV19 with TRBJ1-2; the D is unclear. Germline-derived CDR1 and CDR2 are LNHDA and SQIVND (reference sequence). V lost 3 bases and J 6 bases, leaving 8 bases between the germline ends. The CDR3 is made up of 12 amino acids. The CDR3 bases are TGTGCCAGTAGTATGTGGAGGGATGGCTACACCTTC. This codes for CASSMWRDGYTF.

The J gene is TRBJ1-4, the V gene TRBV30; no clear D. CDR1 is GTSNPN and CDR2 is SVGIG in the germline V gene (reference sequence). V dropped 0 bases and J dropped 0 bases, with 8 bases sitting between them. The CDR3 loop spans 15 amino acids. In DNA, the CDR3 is TGTGCCTGGAGTGTAAGCGGGACAACTAATGAAAAACTGTTTTTT. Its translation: CAWSVSGTTNEKLFF.

CDR3 residues: CASSAYRDRGRAEQFF. CDR3 nucleotide sequence: TGTGCCAGCAGTGCCTACCGGGACAGGGGGCGCGCTGAGCAGTTCTTC. The chain couples TRBV6-4 to TRBJ2-1, with 12 nucleotides matching TRBD1. This CDR3 is 16 amino acids long. Per the germline V gene, CDR1 is MRHNA and CDR2 is SNTAGT. V shed 4 bases and J 9 bases; nucleotides not matched to a gene: 10.

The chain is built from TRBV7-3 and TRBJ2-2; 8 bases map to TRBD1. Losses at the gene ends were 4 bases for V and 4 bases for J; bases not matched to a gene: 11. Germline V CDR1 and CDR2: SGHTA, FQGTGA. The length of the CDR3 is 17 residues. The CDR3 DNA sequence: TGTGCCAGCAGCTCCGTCATTCCACAGGGGGGCACCGGGGAGCTGTTTTTT. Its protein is CASSSVIPQGGTGELFF.

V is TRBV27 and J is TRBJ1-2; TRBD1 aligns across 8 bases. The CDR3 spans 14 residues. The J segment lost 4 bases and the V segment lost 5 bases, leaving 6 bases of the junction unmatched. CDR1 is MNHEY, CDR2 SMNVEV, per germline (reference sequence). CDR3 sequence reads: CASSNRGFVYGYTF. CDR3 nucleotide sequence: TGTGCCAGCAGTAACAGGGGGTTTGTCTATGGCTACACCTTC.

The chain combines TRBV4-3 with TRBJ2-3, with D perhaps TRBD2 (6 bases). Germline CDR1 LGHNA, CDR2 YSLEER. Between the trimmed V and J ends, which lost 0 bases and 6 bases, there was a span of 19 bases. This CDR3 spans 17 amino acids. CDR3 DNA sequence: TGCGCCAGCAGCCAAGATGATTTCCGGGGGTATGATGATACGCAGTATTTT. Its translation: CASSQDDFRGYDDTQYF.

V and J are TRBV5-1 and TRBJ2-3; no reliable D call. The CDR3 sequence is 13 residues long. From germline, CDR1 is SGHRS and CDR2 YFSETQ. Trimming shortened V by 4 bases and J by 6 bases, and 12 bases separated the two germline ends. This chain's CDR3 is CASSPELTDTQYF. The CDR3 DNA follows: TGCGCCAGCAGCCCCGAGTTAACGGATACGCAGTATTTT.

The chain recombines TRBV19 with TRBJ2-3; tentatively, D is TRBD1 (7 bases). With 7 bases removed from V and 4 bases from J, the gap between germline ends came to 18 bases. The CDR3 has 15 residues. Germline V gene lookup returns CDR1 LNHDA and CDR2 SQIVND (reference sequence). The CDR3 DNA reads TGTGCCAGTACCCCCGACGGAGGGGGCCCAGATACGCAGTATTTT. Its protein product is CASTPDGGGPDTQYF.

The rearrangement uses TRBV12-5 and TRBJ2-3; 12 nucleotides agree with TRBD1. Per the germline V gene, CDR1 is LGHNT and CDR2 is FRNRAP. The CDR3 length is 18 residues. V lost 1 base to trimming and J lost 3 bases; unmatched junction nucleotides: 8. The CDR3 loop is CASGLGGQGAPPTDTQYF. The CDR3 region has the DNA TGTGCTAGTGGTTTGGGGGGACAGGGGGCGCCCCCGACAGATACGCAGTATTTT.

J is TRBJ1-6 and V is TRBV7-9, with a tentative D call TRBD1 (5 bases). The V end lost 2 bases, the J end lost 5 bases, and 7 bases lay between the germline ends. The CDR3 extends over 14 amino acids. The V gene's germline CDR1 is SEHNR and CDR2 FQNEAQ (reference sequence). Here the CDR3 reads CASSLRGDNSPLHF. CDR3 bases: TGTGCCAGCAGCTTACGGGGGGATAATTCACCCCTCCACTTT.

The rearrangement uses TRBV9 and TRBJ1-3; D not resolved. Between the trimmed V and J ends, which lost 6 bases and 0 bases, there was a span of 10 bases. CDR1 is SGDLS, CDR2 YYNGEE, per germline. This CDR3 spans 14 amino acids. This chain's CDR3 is CASTPSGSGNTIYF. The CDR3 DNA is TGTGCCAGCACCCCGAGTGGCTCTGGAAACACCATATATTTT.

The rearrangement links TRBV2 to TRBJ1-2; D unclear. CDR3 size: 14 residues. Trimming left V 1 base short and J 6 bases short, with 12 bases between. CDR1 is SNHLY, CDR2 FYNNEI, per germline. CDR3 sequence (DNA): TGTGCCAGCAGTGAAGGGCGGCGCGTTGATGGCTACACCTTC. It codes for CASSEGRRVDGYTF. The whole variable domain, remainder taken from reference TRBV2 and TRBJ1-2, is EPEVTQTPSHQVTQMGQEVILRCVPISNHLYFYWYRQILGQKVEFLVSFYNNEISEKSEIFDDQFSVERPDGSNFTLKIRSTKLEDSAMYFCASSEGRRVDGYTFGSGTRLTVV.

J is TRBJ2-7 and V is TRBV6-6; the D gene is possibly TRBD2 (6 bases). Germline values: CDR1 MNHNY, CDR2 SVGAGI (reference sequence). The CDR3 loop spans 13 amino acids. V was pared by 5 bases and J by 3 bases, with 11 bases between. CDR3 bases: TGTGCCAGCAGTCCGTTGGGGGGCTACGAGCAGTACTTC. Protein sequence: CASSPLGGYEQYF.

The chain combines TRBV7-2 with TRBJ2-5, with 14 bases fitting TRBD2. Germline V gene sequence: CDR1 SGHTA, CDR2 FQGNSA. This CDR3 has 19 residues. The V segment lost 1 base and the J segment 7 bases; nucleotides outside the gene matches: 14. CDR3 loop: CASSLVGTSGGGTRGTQYF. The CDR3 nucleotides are TGTGCCAGCAGCTTAGTCGGGACTAGCGGGGGAGGTACAAGGGGGACCCAGTACTTC.

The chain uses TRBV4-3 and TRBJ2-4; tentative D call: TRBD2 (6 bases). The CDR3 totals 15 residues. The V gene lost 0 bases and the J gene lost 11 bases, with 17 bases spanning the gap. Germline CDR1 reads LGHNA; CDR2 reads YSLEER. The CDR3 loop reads CASSQESGGGRLQYF. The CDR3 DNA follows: TGCGCCAGCAGCCAAGAATCTGGGGGAGGACGGCTTCAGTACTTC.

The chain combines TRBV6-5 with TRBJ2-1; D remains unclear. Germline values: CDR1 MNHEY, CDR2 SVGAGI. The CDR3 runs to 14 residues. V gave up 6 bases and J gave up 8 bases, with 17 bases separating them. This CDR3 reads CASSPPFRSYEQFF. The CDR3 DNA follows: TGTGCCAGCAGCCCCCCATTCAGATCGTATGAGCAGTTCTTC.